This TCR beta chain was captured in a study of technical replicates of blood from several donors. The CDR3 has 18 amino acids. V lost 4 bases and J lost 3; bases outside the gene matches: 16. Germline values: CDR1 SGHRS, CDR2 YFSETQ. Only in-frame clones appear in the TCRdb table, and some are missing; sequencing was by immunoSEQ multiplex PCR. The data contain about 70,000 clones, 85% to 95% of them seen just once; the ten biggest clones take up 0.25%. This clonotype was obtained from a human donor in good health. The sequencing sample was made of T cells isolated from PBMCs. V gene TRBV5-1 combines with J gene TRBJ2-3; 8 bases map to TRBD1. This CDR3 reads CASSAGTGVQLRTDTQYF. The CDR3 bases are TGCGCCAGCAGCGCCGGGACAGGCGTTCAATTGAGGACAGATACGCAGTATTTT.